The T cell receptor beta chain described here comes from a study of blood T cell repertoires in COVID-19. Study information: Acute and convalescent COVID-19 specimens originated in the United States, Italy and Spain.

Per germline, CDR1 SGHVS and CDR2 FQNEAQ. The CDR3 totals 16 residues. The trim removed 5 bases at V and 4 bases at J, leaving 12 bases unmatched. Method: immunoSEQ multiplex PCR; TCRdb's copy keeps in-frame clones and lacks some. The table includes some 320,000 clones, roughly 85% detected once. Material: peripheral blood. The J gene is TRBJ2-3, the V gene TRBV7-8; TRBD2 aligns across 7 bases. The TCR originated in a human donor in a cohort sampled during active COVID-19. CDR3 amino acids: CASSKKLAGVSDTQYF. The DNA for the CDR3 is TGTGCCAGCAGCAAAAAGCTGGCGGGGGTTTCAGATACGCAGTATTTT.